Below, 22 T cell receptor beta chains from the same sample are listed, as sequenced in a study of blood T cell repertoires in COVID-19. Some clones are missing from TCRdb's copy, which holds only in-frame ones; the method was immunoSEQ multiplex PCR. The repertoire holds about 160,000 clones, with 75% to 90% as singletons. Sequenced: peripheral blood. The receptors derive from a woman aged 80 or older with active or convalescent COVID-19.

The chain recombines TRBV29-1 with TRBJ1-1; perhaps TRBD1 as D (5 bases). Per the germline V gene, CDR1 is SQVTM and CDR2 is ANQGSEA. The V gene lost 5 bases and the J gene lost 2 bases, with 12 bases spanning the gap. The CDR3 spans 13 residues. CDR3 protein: CSVPRGGNTEAFF. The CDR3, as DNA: TGCAGCGTTCCACGGGGGGGAAACACTGAAGCTTTCTTT.

This chain's CDR3 is CASSPAWGGKGYTF. In nucleotides, the CDR3 is TGCGCCAGCAGCCCTGCTTGGGGGGGAAAGGGCTACACCTTC. The chain combines TRBV4-3 with TRBJ1-2; possibly TRBD1 for D (5 bases). The V and J ends lost 4 bases and 8 bases respectively, with 17 bases between them. The CDR3 totals 14 residues. The germline V gene encodes CDR1 LGHNA and CDR2 YSLEER.

The CDR3 here is CASSFAGGIEKLFF. The CDR3 DNA follows: TGCGCCAGCAGCTTCGCAGGGGGCATTGAAAAACTGTTTTTT. The chain couples TRBV5-1 to TRBJ1-4, with 8 bases identical to TRBD1. The CDR3 runs 14 residues. V gave up 2 bases and J gave up 7 bases; unmatched junction bases: 4. Germline CDR1 and CDR2: SGHRS and YFSETQ.

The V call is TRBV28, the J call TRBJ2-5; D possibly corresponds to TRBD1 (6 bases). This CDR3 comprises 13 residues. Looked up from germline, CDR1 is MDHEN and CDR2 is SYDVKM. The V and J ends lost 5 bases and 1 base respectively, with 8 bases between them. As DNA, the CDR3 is TGTGCCAGCAGTAGGACAGCCCAAGAGACCCAGTACTTC. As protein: CASSRTAQETQYF. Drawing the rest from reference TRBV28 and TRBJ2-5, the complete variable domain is DVKVTQSSRYLVKRTGEKVFLECVQDMDHENMFWYRQDPGLGLRLIYFSYDVKMKEKGDIPEGYSVSREKKERFSLILESASTNQTSMYLCASSRTAQETQYFGPGTRLLVL.

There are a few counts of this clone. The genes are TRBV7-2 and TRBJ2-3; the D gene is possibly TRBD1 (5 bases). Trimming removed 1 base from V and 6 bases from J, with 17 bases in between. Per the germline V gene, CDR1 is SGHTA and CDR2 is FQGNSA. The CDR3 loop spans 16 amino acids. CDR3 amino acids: CASSLVVELGDDTQYF. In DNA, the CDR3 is TGTGCCAGCAGCTTAGTGGTGGAATTAGGGGATGATACGCAGTATTTT.

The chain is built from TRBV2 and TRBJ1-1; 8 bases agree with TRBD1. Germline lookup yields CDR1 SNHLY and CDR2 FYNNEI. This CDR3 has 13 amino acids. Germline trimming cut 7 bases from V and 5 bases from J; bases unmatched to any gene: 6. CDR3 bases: TGTGCCAGCACAAGAAGACAGGGGACTGAAGCTTTCTTT. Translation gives CASTRRQGTEAFF. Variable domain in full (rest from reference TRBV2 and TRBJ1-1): EPEVTQTPSHQVTQMGQEVILRCVPISNHLYFYWYRQILGQKVEFLVSFYNNEISEKSEIFDDQFSVERPDGSNFTLKIRSTKLEDSAMYFCASTRRQGTEAFFGQGTRLTVV.

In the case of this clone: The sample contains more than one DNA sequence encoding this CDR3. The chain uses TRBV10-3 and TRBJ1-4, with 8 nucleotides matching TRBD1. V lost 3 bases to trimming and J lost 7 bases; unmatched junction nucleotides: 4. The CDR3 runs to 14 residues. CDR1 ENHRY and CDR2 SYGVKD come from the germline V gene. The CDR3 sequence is CAISEGQGGEKLFF. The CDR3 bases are TGTGCCATCAGTGAAGGACAGGGAGGTGAAAAACTGTTTTTT.

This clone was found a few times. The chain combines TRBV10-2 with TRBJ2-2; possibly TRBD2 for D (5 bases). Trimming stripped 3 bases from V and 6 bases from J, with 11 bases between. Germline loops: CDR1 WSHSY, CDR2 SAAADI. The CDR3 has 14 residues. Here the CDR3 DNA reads TGCGCCAGCAGTGACTCTGCGAGGGCCGGGGAGCTGTTTTTT. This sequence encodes CASSDSARAGELFF.

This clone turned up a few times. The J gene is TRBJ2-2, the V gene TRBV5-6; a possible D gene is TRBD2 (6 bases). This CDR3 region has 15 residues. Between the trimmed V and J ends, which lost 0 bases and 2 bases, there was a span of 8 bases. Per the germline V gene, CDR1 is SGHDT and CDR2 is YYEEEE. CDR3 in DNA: TGTGCCAGCAGCTTGGGGGCGGGAAACACCGGGGAGCTGTTTTTT. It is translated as CASSLGAGNTGELFF.

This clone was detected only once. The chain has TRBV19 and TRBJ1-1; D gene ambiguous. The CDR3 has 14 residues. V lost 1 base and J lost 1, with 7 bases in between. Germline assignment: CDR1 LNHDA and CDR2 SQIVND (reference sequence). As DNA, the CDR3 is TGTGCCAGTAGTATAGTAGAACGGAACACTGAAGCTTTCTTT. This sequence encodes CASSIVERNTEAFF. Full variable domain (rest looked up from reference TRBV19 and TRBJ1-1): DGGITQSPKYLFRKEGQNVTLSCEQNLNHDAMYWYRQDPGQGLRLIYYSQIVNDFQKGDIAEGYSVSREKKESFPLTVTSAQKNPTAFYLCASSIVERNTEAFFGQGTRLTVV.

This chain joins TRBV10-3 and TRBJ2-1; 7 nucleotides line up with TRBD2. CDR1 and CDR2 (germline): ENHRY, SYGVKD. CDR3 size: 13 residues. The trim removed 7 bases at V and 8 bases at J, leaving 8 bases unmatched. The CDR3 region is CAITSTRGDEQFF. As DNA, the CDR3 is TGTGCCATCACATCTACACGGGGGGATGAGCAGTTCTTC.

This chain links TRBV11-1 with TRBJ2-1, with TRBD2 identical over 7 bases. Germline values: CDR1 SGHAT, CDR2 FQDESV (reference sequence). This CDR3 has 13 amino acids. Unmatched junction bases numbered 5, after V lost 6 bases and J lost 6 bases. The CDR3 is CASRGTNLNEQFF. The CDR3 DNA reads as TGTGCCAGCAGGGGGACTAACCTCAATGAGCAGTTCTTC. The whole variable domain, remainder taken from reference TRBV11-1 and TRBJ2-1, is EAEVAQSPRYKITEKSQAVAFWCDPISGHATLYWYRQILGQGPELLVQFQDESVVDDSQLPKDRFSAERLKGVDSTLKIQPAELGDSAMYLCASRGTNLNEQFFGPGTRLTVL.

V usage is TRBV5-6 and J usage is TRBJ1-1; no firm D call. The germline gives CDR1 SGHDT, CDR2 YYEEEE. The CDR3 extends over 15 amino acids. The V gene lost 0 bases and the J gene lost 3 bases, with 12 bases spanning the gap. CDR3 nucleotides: TGTGCCAGCAGCTTGGCCGGCCGGGTTTACACTGAAGCTTTCTTT. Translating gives CASSLAGRVYTEAFF.

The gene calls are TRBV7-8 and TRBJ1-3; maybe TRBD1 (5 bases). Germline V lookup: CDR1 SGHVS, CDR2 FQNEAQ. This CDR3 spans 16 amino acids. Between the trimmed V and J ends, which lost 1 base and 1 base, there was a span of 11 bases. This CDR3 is CASSLGRQGSGNTIYF. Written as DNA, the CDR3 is TGTGCCAGCAGCTTAGGACGCCAGGGTTCTGGAAACACCATATATTTT.

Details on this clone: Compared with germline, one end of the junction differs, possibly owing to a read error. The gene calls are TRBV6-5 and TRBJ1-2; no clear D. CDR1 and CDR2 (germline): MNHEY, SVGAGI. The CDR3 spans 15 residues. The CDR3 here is CASRYGGGPGDGYTF. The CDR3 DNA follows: TGTGCCAGCCGTTACGGTGGAGGCCCCGGGGATGGCTACACCTTC.

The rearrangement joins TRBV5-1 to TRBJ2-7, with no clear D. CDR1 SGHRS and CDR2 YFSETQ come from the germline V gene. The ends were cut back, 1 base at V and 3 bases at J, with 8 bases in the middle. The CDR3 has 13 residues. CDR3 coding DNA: TGCGCCAGCAGCTTGTGGGCACACTACGAGCAGTACTTC. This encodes CASSLWAHYEQYF. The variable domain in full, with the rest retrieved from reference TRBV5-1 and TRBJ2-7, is KAGVTQTPRYLIKTRGQQVTLSCSPISGHRSVSWYQQTPGQGLQFLFEYFSETQRNKGNFPGRFSGRQFSNSRSEMNVSTLELGDSALYLCASSLWAHYEQYFGPGTRLTVT.

This CDR3 is CASSFSNMNTEAFF. The CDR3 nucleotides read TGTGCCAGCAGCTTCTCCAACATGAACACTGAAGCTTTCTTT. The genes are TRBV6-2 or TRBV6-3 and TRBJ1-1; D ambiguous. V lost 6 bases and J 0 bases, leaving 11 bases between the germline ends. The CDR3 spans 14 residues. Germline assignment: CDR1 MNHEY and CDR2 SVGEGT.

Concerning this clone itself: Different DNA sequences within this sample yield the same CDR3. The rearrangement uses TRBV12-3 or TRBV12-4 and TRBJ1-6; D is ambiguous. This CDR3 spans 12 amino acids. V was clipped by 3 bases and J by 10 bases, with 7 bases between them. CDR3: CASSFGNSPLHF. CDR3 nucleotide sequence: TGTGCCAGCAGTTTCGGGAACTCACCCCTCCACTTT.

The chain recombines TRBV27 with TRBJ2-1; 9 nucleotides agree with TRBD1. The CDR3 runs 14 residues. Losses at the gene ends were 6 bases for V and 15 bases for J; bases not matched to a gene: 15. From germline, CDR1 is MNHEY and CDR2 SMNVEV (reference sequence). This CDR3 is CASSLNRGRMEGFF. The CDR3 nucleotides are TGTGCCAGCAGCCTAAACAGGGGGCGCATGGAAGGGTTCTTC.

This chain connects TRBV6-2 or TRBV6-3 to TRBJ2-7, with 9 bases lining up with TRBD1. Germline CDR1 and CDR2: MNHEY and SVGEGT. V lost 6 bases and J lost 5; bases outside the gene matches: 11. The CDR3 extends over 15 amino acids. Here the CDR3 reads CASSQDRGYADEQYF. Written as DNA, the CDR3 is TGTGCCAGCAGCCAAGACAGGGGGTACGCAGACGAGCAGTACTTC.

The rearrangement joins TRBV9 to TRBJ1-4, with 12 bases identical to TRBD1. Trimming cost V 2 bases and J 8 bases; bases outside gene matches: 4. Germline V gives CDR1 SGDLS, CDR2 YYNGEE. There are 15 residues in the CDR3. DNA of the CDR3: TGTGCCAGCAGCGTGGGACAGGGGGCGGCGGAAAAACTGTTTTTT. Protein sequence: CASSVGQGAAEKLFF.

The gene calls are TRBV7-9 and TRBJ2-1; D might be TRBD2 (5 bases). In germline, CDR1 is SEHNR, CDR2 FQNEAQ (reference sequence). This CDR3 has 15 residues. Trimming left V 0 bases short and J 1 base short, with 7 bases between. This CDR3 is CASSLAGVSYNEQFF. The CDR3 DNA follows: TGTGCCAGCAGCTTAGCCGGGGTATCCTACAATGAGCAGTTCTTC.